The entry that follows covers one TCR beta chain sequence. Original analysis: For nucleated cells, counts were estimated from reference gene primer amplification. Assay used: immunoSEQ multiplex PCR; TCRdb lists only in-frame clones, some missing. V, J and clone size are taken as reported in that table, and D and trimming were inferred from the DNA itself. The sample consists of 65,000 to 85,000 clones, around nine tenths of them appearing once. This record belongs to a study of blood T cell repertoires in COVID-19. Study-level information: Samples taken during acute and convalescent COVID-19 were collected in the United States, Italy and Spain.

The specimen sequenced was peripheral blood. The TCR comes from a human donor in a cohort sampled during active COVID-19.

CDR3 loop: CASSPPGRTLAPSSYNEQFF. Written as DNA, the CDR3 is TGCGCCAGCAGCCCACCGGGTAGAACCTTGGCCCCGAGCTCCTACAATGAGCAGTTCTTC. This chain connects TRBV4-1 to TRBJ2-1, with unresolved D. CDR3 length: 20 residues. V was shortened by 4 bases and J by 0 bases, with 25 bases between the two germline ends. The germline CDR1 and CDR2 sequences are MGHRA and YSYEKL.